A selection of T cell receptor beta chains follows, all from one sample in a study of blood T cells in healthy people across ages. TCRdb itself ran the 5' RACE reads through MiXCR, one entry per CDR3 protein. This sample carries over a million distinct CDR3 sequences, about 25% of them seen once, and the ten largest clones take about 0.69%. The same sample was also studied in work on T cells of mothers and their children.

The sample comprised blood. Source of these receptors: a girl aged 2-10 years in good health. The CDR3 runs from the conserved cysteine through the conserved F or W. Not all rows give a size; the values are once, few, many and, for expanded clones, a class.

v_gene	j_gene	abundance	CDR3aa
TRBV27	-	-	CASYRGTKQFF
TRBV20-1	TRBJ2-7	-	CSARDATGLAGGPPYEQYF
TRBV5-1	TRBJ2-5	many	CASSLGTSGQETQYF
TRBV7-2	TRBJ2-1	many	CASRTSGDNEQFF
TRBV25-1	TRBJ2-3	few	CASSEYAPPTDTQYF
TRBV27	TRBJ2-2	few	CASSSRLSQRELFF
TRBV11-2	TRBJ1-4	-	CASSLSWGTEGEKLFF
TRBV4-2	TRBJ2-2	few	CASSQERTGELFF
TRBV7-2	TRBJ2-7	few	CASSLALGGGANEQYF
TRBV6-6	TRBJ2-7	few	CASRAGLAEYEQYF
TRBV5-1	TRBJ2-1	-	CASSPLQYNEQFF
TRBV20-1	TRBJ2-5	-	CSAPDLLQETQYF
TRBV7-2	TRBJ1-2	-	CASNPTGNHGYTF
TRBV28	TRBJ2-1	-	CASSLLVEQFF
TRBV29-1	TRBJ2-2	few	CSVDRDTGELFF
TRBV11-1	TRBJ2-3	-	CASSLLGGQVTDTQYF
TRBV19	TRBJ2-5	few	CASKQGQSQETQYF
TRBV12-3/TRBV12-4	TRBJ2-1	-	CASSFDWLAGGPLVGNAQFF
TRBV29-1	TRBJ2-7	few	CSVLNRTSGRAQYF
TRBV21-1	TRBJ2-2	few	CASKVGELFF
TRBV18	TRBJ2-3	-	CASSPTQDTDTQYF
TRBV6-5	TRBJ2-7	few	CASKSGIPSSYEQYF
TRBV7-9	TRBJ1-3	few	CASSLVSGDTIYF
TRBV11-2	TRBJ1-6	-	CASSVTGGNNSPLHF
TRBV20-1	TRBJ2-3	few	CSARGERGEDTQYF
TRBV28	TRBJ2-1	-	CASRKGGGHDEQFF
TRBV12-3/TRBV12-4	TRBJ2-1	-	CASSLAATIHSYNEQFF
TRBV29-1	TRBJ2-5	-	CSAPGSVSETQYF
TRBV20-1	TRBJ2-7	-	CSARDVRTSREQYF
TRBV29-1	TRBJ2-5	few	CSVPPREGTQYF
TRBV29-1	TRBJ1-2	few	CSVRDSSNYGYTF
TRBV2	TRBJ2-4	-	CASSEAGANYVYIQYF
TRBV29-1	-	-	CSVKGGTAYEQYF
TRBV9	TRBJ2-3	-	CASSVEGAGTDTQYF
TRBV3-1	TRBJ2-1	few	CASSQVYIGRGSDNLHEQFF
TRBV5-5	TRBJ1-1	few	CASSPGDREGAEAFF
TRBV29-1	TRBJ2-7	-	CSVGLPDEQYF
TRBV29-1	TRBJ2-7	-	CSVPRTETYEQYF
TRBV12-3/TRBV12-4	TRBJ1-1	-	CASSFGRPTEAFF
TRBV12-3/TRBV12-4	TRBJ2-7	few	CASSENLYEQYF
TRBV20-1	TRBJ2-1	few	CSARSGQGPIHEQFF
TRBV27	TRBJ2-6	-	CASTPGGWGANVPTF
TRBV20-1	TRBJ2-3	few	CSALLAGGLDTQYF
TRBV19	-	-	CATDRGSGNEQFF
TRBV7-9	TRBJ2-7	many	CASSPSPSYEQYF
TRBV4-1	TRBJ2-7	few	CASSQDGFGTGGRGQYF
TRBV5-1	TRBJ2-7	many	CASSPVGYRDEQYF
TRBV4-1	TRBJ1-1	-	CASSPGTITEAFF
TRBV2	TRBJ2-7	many	CASKSGDTYEQYF
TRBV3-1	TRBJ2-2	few	CASSQETSANTGELFF